Here is one T cell receptor (beta chain) with its context. What it binds is not known. The source of the sample is a study of blood T cells in healthy people across ages. The study, taken as a whole, reports: The unknown donor CMV status may have confounded expanded clonotype changes. Diversity was higher, and naive CD4+ cells more numerous, in long-lived donors than in aged donors.

CDR1 and CDR2 (germline): MGHRA, YSYEKL. The CDR3 is 17 residues long. The J segment lost 1 base and the V segment lost 4 bases, leaving 5 bases of the junction unmatched. Through a sample-barcoded 5' primer and a J-beta primer mix, a second PCR was run for roughly 7 to 11 cycles. TCRdb reanalysed the 5' RACE reads using MiXCR and keeps one entry per CDR3 protein. The sample shows roughly 1.9 million distinct CDR3 sequences, roughly two fifths of them seen only once. The receptor comes from a human donor in good health. The specimen sequenced was blood. V gene TRBV4-1 combines with J gene TRBJ2-2, with 11 bases that match TRBD2. The CDR3 DNA sequence: TGCGCCAGCAGCCCCGGGACTAGCGGAGGGAACACCGGGGAGCTGTTTTTT. Translated: CASSPGTSGGNTGELFF.